This entry concerns a single T cell receptor (beta chain). Its target is not known. The sample comes from a study of T-cell memory formation after mild COVID-19. At the level of the study: Largely donor-specific sequence clusters came from a couple of donors.

Using constant-segment primers, 5'RACE produced TCR alpha and TCR beta cDNA libraries carrying sample barcodes and UMIs. TCRdb re-analysed the 5' RACE reads in MiXCR, keeping a single row per CDR3 protein. The sample has roughly 150,000 distinct CDR3 sequences, roughly 15% seen once. Findings of the study overall: Cross-reactive memory appears to have joined, as suggested by some responding clones showing up in pre-infection memory.

The CDR3 spans 17 residues. V was clipped by 3 bases and J by 3 bases, with 18 bases between them. The V gene's germline CDR1 is MNHEY and CDR2 SMNVEV (reference sequence). This sequence originates from an adult woman who had mild COVID-19 (a few samples of this study predate the infection). Cell type and time point are not known. This chain connects TRBV27 to TRBJ1-5; possibly TRBD1 for D (5 bases). The sequencing input was PBMCs or a T cell subset sorted from them (not recorded which). The CDR3 reads CASSLSGQGQINQPQHF. CDR3 nucleotides: TGTGCCAGCAGTTTGTCCGGGCAGGGCCAAATCAATCAGCCCCAGCATTTT.